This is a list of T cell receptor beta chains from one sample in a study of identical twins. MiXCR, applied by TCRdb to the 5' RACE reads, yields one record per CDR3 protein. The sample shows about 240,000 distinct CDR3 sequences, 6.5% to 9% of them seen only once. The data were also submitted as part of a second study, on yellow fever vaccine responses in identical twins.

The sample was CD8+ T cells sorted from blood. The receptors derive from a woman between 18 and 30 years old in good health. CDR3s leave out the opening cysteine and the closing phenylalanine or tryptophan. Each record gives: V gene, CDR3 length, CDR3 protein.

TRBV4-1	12	ASSQAGGPYEQY
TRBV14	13	ASSQWLSSYNEQF
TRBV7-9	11	ASSSDSYYGYT
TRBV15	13	ATSRDRESYNEQF
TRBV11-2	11	ASSLSIVTEAF
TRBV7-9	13	ASSFSASNTGELF
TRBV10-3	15	AISETGTSLSYNEQF
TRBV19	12	ASSSYDRDNEQF
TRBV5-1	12	ASSFSGSGYEQF
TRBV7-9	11	ASSPPPTDGYT
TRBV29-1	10	SVRTSYNEQF
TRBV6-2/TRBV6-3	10	ASDTGGGEQF
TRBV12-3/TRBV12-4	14	ASSLIARGPYNEQF
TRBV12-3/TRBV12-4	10	ASSLGYNEQF